The 6 T cell receptor beta chains below were found in one sample sequenced in a study of cytomegalovirus exposure and HLA in healthy donors. Both 60 Vbeta primers and 13 Jbeta primers went into the PCR. Assay used: immunoSEQ multiplex PCR; TCRdb lists only in-frame clones, some missing. This table has approximately 44,000 clones, roughly 77% appearing once. Sequenced: PBMCs. The receptors originated from a man aged 25-45 years in good health and CMV-seronegative.

The V gene is TRBV6-5, the J gene TRBJ2-7, with D perhaps TRBD2 (6 bases). CDR1 and CDR2 (germline): MNHEY, SVGAGI. Trimming took 6 bases from V and 1 from J, leaving 16 bases between them. The CDR3 consists of 15 residues. The CDR3 reads CASRPRGGKSYEQYF. The CDR3 bases are TGTGCCAGCAGACCCCGGGGAGGAAAATCCTACGAGCAGTACTTC.

The V gene is TRBV5-1, the J gene TRBJ2-2; 8 bases agree with TRBD1. The J segment lost 5 bases and the V segment lost 4 bases, leaving 7 bases of the junction unmatched. Germline V gene lookup returns CDR1 SGHRS and CDR2 YFSETQ. The CDR3 length is 15 residues. The CDR3 coding sequence is TGCGCCAGCAGCCCGGGGACAGGCGAAACCGGGGAGCTGTTTTTT. Its translation is CASSPGTGETGELFF.

This clone was detected a few times. The chain is built from TRBV7-8 and TRBJ2-3; D not certain. Trimming cost V 2 bases and J 3 bases, with 9 bases left between them. Per the germline V gene, CDR1 is SGHVS and CDR2 is FQNEAQ. The CDR3 sequence is 14 residues long. CDR3 region: CASSLSWSTDTQYF. The CDR3 nucleotides read TGTGCCAGCAGCTTAAGCTGGAGTACAGATACGCAGTATTTT.

V is TRBV11-3 and J is TRBJ2-1; 7 positions agree with TRBD2. The CDR3 covers 13 residues. Germline V lookup: CDR1 SGHNT, CDR2 YENEEA. V was clipped by 5 bases and J by 3 bases; unmatched bases: 1. The CDR3 loop reads CASSRGSYNEQFF. DNA for the CDR3: TGTGCCAGCAGCCGCGGGAGCTACAATGAGCAGTTCTTC.

V is TRBV4-3 and J is TRBJ1-3; 10 bases are a match to TRBD1. Germline assignment: CDR1 LGHNA and CDR2 YSLEER. CDR3 size: 17 residues. V lost 1 base to trimming and J lost 3 bases; unmatched junction nucleotides: 6. The CDR3 region is CASSQVRGQGYGNTIYF. In DNA, the CDR3 is TGCGCCAGCAGCCAAGTTAGGGGACAGGGGTATGGAAACACCATATATTTT.

The genes are TRBV2 and TRBJ2-5; 10 nucleotides align to TRBD1. The J call is doubtful: the DNA matches TRBJ2-7 better. Germline values: CDR1 SNHLY, CDR2 FYNNEI. This CDR3 is 16 amino acids long. In DNA, the CDR3 is TGTGCCAGCAGTGAACCTAGGACAGGGGGACATGGCGAGCAGTACTTC. Its protein is CASSEPRTGGHGEQYF.